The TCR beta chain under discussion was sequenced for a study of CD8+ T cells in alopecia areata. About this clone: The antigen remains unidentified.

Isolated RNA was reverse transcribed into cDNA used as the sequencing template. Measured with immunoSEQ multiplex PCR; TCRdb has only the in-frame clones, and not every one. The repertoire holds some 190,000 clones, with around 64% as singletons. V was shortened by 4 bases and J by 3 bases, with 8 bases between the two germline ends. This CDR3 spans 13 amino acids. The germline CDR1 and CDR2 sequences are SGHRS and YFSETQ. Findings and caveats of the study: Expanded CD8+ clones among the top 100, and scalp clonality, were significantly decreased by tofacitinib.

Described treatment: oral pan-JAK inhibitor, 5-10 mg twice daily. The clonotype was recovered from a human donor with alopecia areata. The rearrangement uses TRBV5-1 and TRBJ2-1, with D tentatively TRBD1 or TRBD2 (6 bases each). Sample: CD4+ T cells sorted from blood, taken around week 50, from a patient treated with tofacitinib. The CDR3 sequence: CASSRGDYNEQFF. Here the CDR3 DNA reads TGCGCCAGCAGCAGGGGGGACTACAATGAGCAGTTCTTC. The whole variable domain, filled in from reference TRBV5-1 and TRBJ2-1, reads KAGVTQTPRYLIKTRGQQVTLSCSPISGHRSVSWYQQTPGQGLQFLFEYFSETQRNKGNFPGRFSGRQFSNSRSEMNVSTLELGDSALYLCASSRGDYNEQFFGPGTRLTVL.